The clone carrying this T cell receptor (beta chain) appeared many times. The antigen is undetermined. Unique molecular identifiers were affixed to single, distinct cDNA molecules. TCRdb reprocessed the 5' RACE reads with MiXCR, giving one entry per CDR3 protein. The sample shows 45,000 to 55,000 distinct CDR3 sequences, 11% of them seen only once. This CDR3 has 15 residues. The germline V gene encodes CDR1 LNHDA and CDR2 SQIVND (reference sequence). V gave up 9 bases and J gave up 1 base, with 16 bases separating them. These data come from a study of early T cells in non-severe SARS-CoV-2 infection. Whole-study results and caveats: The study's VDJdb matching favored anti-spike CD8 responses and missed private and CD4 specificities.

The sequenced material came from whole blood. This chain links TRBV19 with TRBJ1-3; D is ambiguous. This clonotype was obtained from an adult who was a healthcare worker with PCR-confirmed SARS-CoV-2 infection or an uninfected control (not recorded which). CDR3 residues: CASRRSKGSGNTIYF. CDR3 DNA: TGTGCCAGCCGAAGATCTAAAGGATCTGGAAACACCATATATTTT.